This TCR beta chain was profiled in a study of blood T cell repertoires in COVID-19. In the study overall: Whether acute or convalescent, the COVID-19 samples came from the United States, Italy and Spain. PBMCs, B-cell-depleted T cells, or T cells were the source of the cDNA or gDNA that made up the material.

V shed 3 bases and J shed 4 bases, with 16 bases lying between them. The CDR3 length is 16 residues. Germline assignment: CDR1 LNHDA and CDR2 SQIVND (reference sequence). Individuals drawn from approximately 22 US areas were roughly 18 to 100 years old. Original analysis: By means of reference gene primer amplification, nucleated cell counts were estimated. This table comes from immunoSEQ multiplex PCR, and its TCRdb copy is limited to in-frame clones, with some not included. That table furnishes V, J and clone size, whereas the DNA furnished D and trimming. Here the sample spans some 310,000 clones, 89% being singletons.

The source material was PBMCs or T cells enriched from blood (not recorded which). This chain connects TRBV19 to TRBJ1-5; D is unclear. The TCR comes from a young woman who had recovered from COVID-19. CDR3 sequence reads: CASSIVRGVRNQPQHF. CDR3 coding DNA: TGTGCCAGTAGTATTGTTCGCGGGGTTCGGAATCAGCCCCAGCATTTT.